This record concerns one T cell receptor (beta chain) sequence. The source of the sample is a study of T cells in Graves' hyperthyroidism and ophthalmopathy. The CDR3 regions of TCR beta were amplified from RNA transcripts. The TCR CDR3 first-round RT-PCR relied on the HTBI primer set. TCRdb analysed the multiplex PCR reads with MiXCR anew, one entry per CDR3 protein. The repertoire has about 200,000 distinct CDR3 sequences, about a sixth of them found once; the top ten carry roughly 50%. V was pared by 1 base and J by 3 bases, with 5 bases of the junction left unmatched. The germline V gene has CDR1 MDHEN and CDR2 SYDVKM. CDR3 length equals 16 residues.

This clonotype was sampled from a woman aged 45-65 years with Graves' hyperthyroidism. The rearrangement links TRBV28 to TRBJ2-7; 11 bases map to TRBD2. Sequenced material: blood. The CDR3 here is CASSLSGTSGYYEQYF. The CDR3 bases are TGTGCCAGCAGTTTATCCGGGACTAGCGGTTACTACGAGCAGTACTTC. Drawing the rest from reference TRBV28 and TRBJ2-7, the complete variable domain is DVKVTQSSRYLVKRTGEKVFLECVQDMDHENMFWYRQDPGLGLRLIYFSYDVKMKEKGDIPEGYSVSREKKERFSLILESASTNQTSMYLCASSLSGTSGYYEQYFGPGTRLTVT.